The source of this T cell receptor (beta chain) is a study of blood T cell repertoires in COVID-19. Whole-study context: From T cells, B-cell-depleted T cells, or PBMCs came the material, which was cDNA or gDNA.

Original handling: Quantification of nucleated cells was approximated via reference gene primer amplification. Generated by immunoSEQ multiplex PCR, the TCRdb table keeps only in-frame clones and is missing some. V and J calls and clone size are given by that table; D and trimming were obtained from the DNA. Counted here are 200,000 to 250,000 clones, roughly 79% occurring once; the ten biggest clones make up 8.9%. The germline CDR1 and CDR2 sequences are SGHNT and YENEEA. CDR3 length: 15 residues. Trimming at V came to 5 bases and at J to 4 bases, leaving 9 bases not matched to a gene. Clinical history reported by participants formed the basis on which cohorts were assigned.

V usage is TRBV11-3 and J usage is TRBJ1-2, with 8 positions matching TRBD1. The sequenced sample consisted of PBMCs or T cells enriched from blood (not recorded which). This TCR came from a woman aged 50 to 60 with acute COVID-19. For the CDR3, the DNA is TGTGCCAGCAGCGTAACGGGGACAGGCTTCTATGGCTACACCTTC. This encodes CASSVTGTGFYGYTF.